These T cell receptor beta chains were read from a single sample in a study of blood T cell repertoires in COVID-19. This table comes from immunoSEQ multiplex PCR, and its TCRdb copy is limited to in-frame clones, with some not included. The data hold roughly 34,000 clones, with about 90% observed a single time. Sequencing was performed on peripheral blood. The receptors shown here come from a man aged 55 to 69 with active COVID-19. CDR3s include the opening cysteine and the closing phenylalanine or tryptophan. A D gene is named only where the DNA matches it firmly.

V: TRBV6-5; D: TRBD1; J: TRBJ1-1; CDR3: CASSYGQGARNTEAFF
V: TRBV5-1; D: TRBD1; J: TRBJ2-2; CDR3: CASSLQGPYTGELFF
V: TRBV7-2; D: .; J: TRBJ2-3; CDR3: CASSLAAPPDTQYF
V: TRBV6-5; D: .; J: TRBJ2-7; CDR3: CASSSVSGTSYEQYF
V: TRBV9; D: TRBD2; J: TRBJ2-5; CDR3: CASSPRTSGYSQETQYF
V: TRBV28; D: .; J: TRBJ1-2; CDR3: CASSPSTGWSGYTF
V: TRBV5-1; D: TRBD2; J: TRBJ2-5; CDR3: CASSSSAGLAGDLETQYF
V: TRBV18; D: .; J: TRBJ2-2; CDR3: CASSPARRVGTGELFF
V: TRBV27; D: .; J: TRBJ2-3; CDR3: CASSFAVHYSTDTQYF
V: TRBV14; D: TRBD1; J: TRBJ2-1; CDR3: CASSWRGDRGINEQFF
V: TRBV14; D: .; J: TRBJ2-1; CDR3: CASSQEYYYNEQFF
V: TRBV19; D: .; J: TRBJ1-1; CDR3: CASIEGGATSEAFF
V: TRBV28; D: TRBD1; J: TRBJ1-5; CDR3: CASRGQGAGQPQHF
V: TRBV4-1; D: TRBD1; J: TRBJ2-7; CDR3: CASSQGQGPGYEQYF
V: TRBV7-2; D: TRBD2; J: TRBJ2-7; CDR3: CASSSPNLPLAVSSYEQYF
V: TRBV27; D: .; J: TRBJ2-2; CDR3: CASSFGLYRWNTGELFF
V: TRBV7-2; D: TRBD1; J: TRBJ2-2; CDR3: CASSTDRQNTGELFF
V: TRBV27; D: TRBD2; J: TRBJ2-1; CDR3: CASSLSGGSNEQFF
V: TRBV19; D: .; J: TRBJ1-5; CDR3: CASSIPNQPQHF
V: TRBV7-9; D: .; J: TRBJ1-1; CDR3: CASSLDGQPYTEAFF
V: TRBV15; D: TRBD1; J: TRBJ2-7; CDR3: CATSNRQGDEQYF
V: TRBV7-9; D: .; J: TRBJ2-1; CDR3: CASSDPRVTEQFF
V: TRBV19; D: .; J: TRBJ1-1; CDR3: CASSIAQDSTEAFF
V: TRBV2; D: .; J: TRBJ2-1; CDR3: CASSGQTSFYEQFF
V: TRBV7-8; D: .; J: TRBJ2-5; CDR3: CASSLRWGRETQYF
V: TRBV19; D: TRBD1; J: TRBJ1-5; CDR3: CASKGTQGDQPQHF
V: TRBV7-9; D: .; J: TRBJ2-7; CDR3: CASSPEVTPYEQYF
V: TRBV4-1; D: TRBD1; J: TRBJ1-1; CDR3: CASSQDPGGRAFF
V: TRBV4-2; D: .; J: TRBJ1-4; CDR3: CASSQFGGASEKLFF
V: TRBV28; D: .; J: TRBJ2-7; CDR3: CASSPPGREQYF
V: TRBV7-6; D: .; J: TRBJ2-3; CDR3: CASSSPGTDTQYF
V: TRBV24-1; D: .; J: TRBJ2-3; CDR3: CATSEGGKTDTQYF
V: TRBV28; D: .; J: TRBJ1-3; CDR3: CASSQDGAISGNTIYF
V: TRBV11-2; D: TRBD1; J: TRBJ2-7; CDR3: CASSWGQGLYEQYF
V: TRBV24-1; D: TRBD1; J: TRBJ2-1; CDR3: CATSDARTGYNEQFF
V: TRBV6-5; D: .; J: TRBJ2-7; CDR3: CASTPGAAYEQYF
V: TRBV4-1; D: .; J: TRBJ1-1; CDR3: CASSQLTIREGSDTEAFF
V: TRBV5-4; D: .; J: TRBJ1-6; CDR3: CASSPEQGRGFAPLHF
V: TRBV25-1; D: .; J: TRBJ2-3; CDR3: CASSDPVTDTQYF
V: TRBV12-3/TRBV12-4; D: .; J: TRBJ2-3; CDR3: CASSPGTSDTQYF
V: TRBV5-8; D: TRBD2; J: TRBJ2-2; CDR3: CASSTKRGARSGELFF
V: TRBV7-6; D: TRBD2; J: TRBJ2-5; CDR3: CASSPLAGRQETQYF
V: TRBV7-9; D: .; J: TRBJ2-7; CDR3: CASSLMGGEQYF
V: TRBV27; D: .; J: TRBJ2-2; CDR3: CASSLSYDRFGNTGELFF
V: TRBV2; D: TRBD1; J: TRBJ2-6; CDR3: CASSGDRGAGANVLTF
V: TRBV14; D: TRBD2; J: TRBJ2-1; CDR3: CASSQYTGTSGPSRFNEQFF
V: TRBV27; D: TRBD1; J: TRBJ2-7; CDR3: CASRRGQGYEQYF
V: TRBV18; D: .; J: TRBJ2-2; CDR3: CASSPLPRGELFF
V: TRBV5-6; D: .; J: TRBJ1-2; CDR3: CASSFPLAGARGYTF
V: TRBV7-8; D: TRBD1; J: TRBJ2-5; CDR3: CASTPRRTGTGEETQYF
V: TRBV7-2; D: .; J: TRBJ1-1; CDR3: CASRPTGSNTEAFF
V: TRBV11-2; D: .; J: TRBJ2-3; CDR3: CASSLGRKASGTDTQYF
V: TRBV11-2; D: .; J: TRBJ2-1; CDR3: CASSFSGHHNEQFF
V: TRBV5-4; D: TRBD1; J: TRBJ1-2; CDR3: CASSLGGQGAWGYTF
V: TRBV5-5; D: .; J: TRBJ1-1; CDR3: CASSYYRSGLMEAFF
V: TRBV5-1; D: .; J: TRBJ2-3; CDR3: CASSSYWGGAGDTQYF
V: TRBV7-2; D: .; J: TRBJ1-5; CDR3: CASSIRGTNQPQHF
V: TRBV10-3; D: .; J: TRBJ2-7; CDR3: CAISESRPGSIHEQYF
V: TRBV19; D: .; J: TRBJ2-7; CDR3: CASSIAHQLTYEQYF
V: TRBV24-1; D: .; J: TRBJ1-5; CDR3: CATSDLGQPFNQPQHF